These 9 T cell receptor beta chains were sequenced from one sample in a study of glioma-infiltrating T cells. The iRepertoire nested amplicon-rescue multiplex PCR amplified TCR alpha and beta CDR3s from RNA. TCRdb re-derived calls from the multiplex PCR reads in MiXCR, one entry per CDR3 protein. The sample holds some 120,000 distinct CDR3 sequences; more than 20% are singletons and the top ten take around 15%. The sequenced sample consisted of glioma tissue, nonneoplastic brain tissue, or PBMCs (not recorded which). These receptors were obtained from a human donor with low-grade glioma or glioblastoma, undergoing nonglioma brain surgery, or in good health (not recorded which).

This clonotype is medium-sized by share. This chain joins TRBV6-1 and TRBJ2-3; perhaps TRBD2 as D (5 bases). The CDR3 sequence is 13 residues long. The germline V gene has CDR1 MNHNS and CDR2 SASEGT. V was trimmed by 7 bases and J by 4 bases, leaving 12 bases between them. The CDR3 sequence is CASNTAGSDTQYF. The DNA of the CDR3 is TGTGCCAGCAATACCGCGGGTTCAGATACGCAGTATTTT.

As for this clonotype: Possible read error: a much larger clone is one base away. The CDR3 end shows no conserved phenylalanine or tryptophan, and so a read error is likely. The V gene is TRBV12-3 or TRBV12-4, the J gene TRBJ2-1; maybe TRBD1 (5 bases). CDR3 length equals 15 residues. V lost 2 bases to trimming and J lost 0 bases, with 8 bases between them. CDR3 bases: TGTGCCAGCAGTTTAAGGGGTAGCTCCTACAATGAGCAGTTCCTC. The encoded protein is CASSLRGSSYNEQFL.

This chain links TRBV9 with TRBJ1-5, with 8 positions matching TRBD1. After removal of 0 bases from V and 6 bases from J, the junction contained 5 bases not matched to a gene. Per the germline V gene, CDR1 is SGDLS and CDR2 is YYNGEE. The CDR3 runs to 15 residues. CDR3 coding DNA: TGTGCCAGCAGCGTAGCAGGGGGCGTCGCTCAGCCCCAGCATTTT. As protein: CASSVAGGVAQPQHF.

This clonotype was found many times. The chain joins TRBV19 to TRBJ2-7; 9 bases fit TRBD2. CDR1 is LNHDA, CDR2 SQIVND, per germline (reference sequence). The J segment lost 5 bases and the V segment lost 4 bases, leaving 9 bases of the junction unmatched. This CDR3 spans 15 amino acids. DNA for the CDR3: TGTGCCAGTAGTACCCCCGGGCTAGCGGGGAACGAGCAGTACTTC. Protein sequence: CASSTPGLAGNEQYF.

At least ten counts were recorded for this clonotype. The gene calls are TRBV3-1 and TRBJ2-5, with TRBD1 matching 9 bases. Losses at the gene ends were 3 bases for V and 2 bases for J; bases not matched to a gene: 7. The germline CDR1 and CDR2 sequences are LGHDT and YNNKEL (reference sequence). The CDR3 spans 16 residues. Written as DNA, the CDR3 is TGTGCCAGCAGCCACTACAGGGGGCGCGGTCAAGAGACCCAGTACTTC. Residues: CASSHYRGRGQETQYF.

The table lists this clonotype with many counts. CDR3 sequence (DNA): TGTGCCAGTAGTATAACAGGAAACACTGAAGCTTTCTTT. This gives the protein CASSITGNTEAFF. This rearrangement joins TRBV19 to TRBJ1-1; tentatively, D is TRBD1 (5 bases). Germline values: CDR1 LNHDA, CDR2 SQIVND (reference sequence). Trimming took 2 bases from V and 2 from J, leaving 6 bases between them. This CDR3 has 13 amino acids.

The rearrangement uses TRBV10-3 and TRBJ2-1; D remains ambiguous. Germline V lookup: CDR1 ENHRY, CDR2 SYGVKD. Trimming took off 0 bases at V and 8 bases at J, with 8 bases between the two ends. The CDR3 is 13 amino acids. The CDR3 here is CAISESTRDEQFF. In DNA form, the CDR3 reads TGTGCCATCAGTGAGTCGACCCGGGATGAGCAGTTCTTC.

In regard to this clonotype: Its ends do not fully match the called genes, so a read error is possible. This chain links TRBV25-1 with TRBJ2-3; 12 bases align to TRBD2. The CDR3 is 17 amino acids. Germline V lookup: CDR1 MGHDK, CDR2 SYGVNS. The CDR3 sequence: CASSSFQTSGSSDTRYF. Written as DNA, the CDR3 is TGTGCCAGCAGCAGCTTCCAGACTAGCGGGAGTTCAGATACGCGGTATTTT.

The CDR3, as DNA: TGCAGTGCTAGCCGGGGGGCTAGCGGTGGGTACGAGCAGTACTTC. This sequence encodes CSASRGASGGYEQYF. The V and J genes are TRBV20-1 and TRBJ2-7, with D tentatively TRBD2 (7 bases). Trimming took off 3 bases at V and 4 bases at J, with 19 bases between the two ends. Looked up from germline, CDR1 is DFQATT and CDR2 is SNEGSKA (reference sequence). The CDR3 sequence is 15 residues long.